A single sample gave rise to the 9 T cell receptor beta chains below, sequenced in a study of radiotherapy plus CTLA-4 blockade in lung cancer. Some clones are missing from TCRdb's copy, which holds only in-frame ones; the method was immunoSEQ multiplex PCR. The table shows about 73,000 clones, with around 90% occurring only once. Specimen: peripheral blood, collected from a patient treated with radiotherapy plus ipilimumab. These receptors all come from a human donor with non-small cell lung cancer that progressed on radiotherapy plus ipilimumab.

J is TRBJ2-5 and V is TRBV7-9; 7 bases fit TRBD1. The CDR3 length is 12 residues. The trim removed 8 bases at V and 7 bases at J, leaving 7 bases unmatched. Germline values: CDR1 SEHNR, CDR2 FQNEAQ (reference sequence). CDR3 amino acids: CASGTGAVTQYF. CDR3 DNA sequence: TGTGCCAGCGGAACAGGGGCAGTGACCCAGTACTTC.

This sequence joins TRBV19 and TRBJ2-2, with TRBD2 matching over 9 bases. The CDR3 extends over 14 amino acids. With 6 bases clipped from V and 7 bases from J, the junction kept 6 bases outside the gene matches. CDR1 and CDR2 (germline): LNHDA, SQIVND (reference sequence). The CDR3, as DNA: TGTGCCAGTAGCCGTAGCGGGAGCGGCGGGGAGCTGTTTTTT. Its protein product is CASSRSGSGGELFF.

CDR3 nucleotide sequence: TGTGCCAGCTCACCGGGTCTAGATGAAAAACTGTTTTTT. This gives the protein CASSPGLDEKLFF. The V gene is TRBV18, the J gene TRBJ1-4, with unresolved D. V gave up 3 bases and J gave up 6 bases, with 8 bases separating them. Per germline, CDR1 KGHSH and CDR2 LQKENI. The CDR3 contains 13 residues.

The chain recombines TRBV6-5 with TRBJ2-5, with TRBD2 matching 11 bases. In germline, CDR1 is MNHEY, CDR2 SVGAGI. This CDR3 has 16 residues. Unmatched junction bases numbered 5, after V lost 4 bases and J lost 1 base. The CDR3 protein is CASSSGTSGSQETQYF. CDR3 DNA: TGTGCCAGCAGTTCCGGGACTAGCGGAAGCCAAGAGACCCAGTACTTC.

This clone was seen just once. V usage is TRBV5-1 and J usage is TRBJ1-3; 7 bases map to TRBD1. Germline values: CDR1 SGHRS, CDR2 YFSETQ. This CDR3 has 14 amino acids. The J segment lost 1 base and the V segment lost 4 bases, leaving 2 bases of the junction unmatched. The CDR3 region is CASSKQGSGNTIYF. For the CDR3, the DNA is TGCGCCAGCAGCAAACAGGGGTCTGGAAACACCATATATTTT.

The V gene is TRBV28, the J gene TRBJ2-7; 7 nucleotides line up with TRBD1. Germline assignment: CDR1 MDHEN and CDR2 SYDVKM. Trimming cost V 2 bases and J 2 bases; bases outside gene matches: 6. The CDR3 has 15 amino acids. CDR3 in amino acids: CASSLGSGTAYEQYV. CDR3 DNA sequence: TGTGCCAGCAGTTTAGGGTCGGGGACAGCCTACGAGCAGTACGTC.

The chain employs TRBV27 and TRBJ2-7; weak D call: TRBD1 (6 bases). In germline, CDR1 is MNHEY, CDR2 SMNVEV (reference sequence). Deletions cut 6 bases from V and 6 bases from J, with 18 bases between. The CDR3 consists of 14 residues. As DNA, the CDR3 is TGTGCCAGCAGGTCCCTAGGCAGGGGCCCCGAGCAGTACTTC. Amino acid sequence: CASRSLGRGPEQYF.

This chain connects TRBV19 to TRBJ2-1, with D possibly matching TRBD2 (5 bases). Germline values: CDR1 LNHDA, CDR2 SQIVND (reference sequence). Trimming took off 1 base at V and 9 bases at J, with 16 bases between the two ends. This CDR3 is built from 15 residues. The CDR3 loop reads CASSIVPGRGGEQFF. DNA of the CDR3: TGTGCCAGTAGTATAGTCCCCGGGCGAGGAGGTGAGCAGTTCTTC.

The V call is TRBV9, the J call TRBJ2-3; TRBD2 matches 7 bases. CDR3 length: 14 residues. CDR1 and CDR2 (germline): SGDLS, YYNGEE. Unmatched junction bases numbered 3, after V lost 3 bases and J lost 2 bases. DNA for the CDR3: TGTGCCAGCAGCGGACGGGAGGACACAGATACGCAGTATTTT. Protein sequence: CASSGREDTDTQYF. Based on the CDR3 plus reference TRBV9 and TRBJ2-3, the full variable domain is DSGVTQTPKHLITATGQRVTLRCSPRSGDLSVYWYQQSLDQGLQFLIQYYNGEERAKGNILERFSAQQFPDLHSELNLSSLELGDSALYFCASSGREDTDTQYFGPGTRLTVL.